The T cell receptor beta chain described here comes from a study of shared clonotypes between healthy human individuals. Clones were read by immunoSEQ multiplex PCR, and TCRdb kept only the in-frame ones, dropping some. The sample consists of around 300,000 clones, roughly 84% of them appearing once. CD45RO+ cells plus CCR7-negative CD45RA+ TemRA cells formed CD8 memory. This TCR was sampled from a man in his late teens or twenties in good health. The sample consisted of memory CD8+ T cells sorted from blood. Specified subset: CD45RO+ cells pooled with CCR7-negative TemRA cells.

Here the CDR3 DNA reads TGTGCCAGCAGTTATGGGGACCGAGAAGGGCCCCAGCATTTT. It encodes CASSYGDREGPQHF. The V call is TRBV6-6, the J call TRBJ1-5, with D perhaps matching TRBD1 (5 bases). CDR3 length: 14 residues. V was cut by 3 bases and J by 9 bases, with 15 bases left in between. In germline, CDR1 is MNHNY, CDR2 SVGAGI (reference sequence).